What follows is one T cell receptor (beta chain) and its context. This record comes from a study of shared clonotypes between healthy human individuals. Measured with immunoSEQ multiplex PCR; TCRdb has only the in-frame clones, and not every one. The table lists 800,000 to 1,200,000 clones, around 78% of them singletons. Partitioning of CD4+ cells yielded a CD45RA+ naive subset and a CD45RA-negative memory subset. Germline-derived CDR1 and CDR2 are LNHDA and SQIVND (reference sequence). Trimming removed 3 bases from V and 7 bases from J; junction bases left unmatched: 10. This CDR3 is 15 amino acids long.

The J gene is TRBJ1-1, the V gene TRBV19; 8 bases fit TRBD1. The sequenced sample consisted of memory CD4+ T cells from PBMCs. The subset: CD45RA-negative fraction. The sequence was obtained from a man younger than 30 in good health. Some clones in this sample may be carry-over from other donors' samples. In DNA form, the CDR3 reads TGTGCCAGTAGTATTCAGGACAGGGCCTCATTTGAAGCTTTCTTT. Amino acids: CASSIQDRASFEAFF.